Shown below are 11 T cell receptor beta chains from a single sample sequenced in a study of T-cell reconstitution after alpha-beta-depleted transplantation in children. Unique molecular identifiers were incorporated during preparation of the TCRbeta library. TCRdb reanalysed the PCR reads using MiXCR and keeps one entry per CDR3 protein. The data show hundreds of thousands of distinct CDR3 sequences, around 17% seen once. The starting material was PBMCs, mostly from graft donor cells, obtained 360 days after TCRalphabeta/CD19-depleted stem cell transplant. All receptors come from a male patient aged 10-17 years who had a stem cell transplant for acute lymphoblastic leukemia, so the T cells may come from the graft donor.

This clonotype was seen a handful of times. The gene calls are TRBV7-6 and TRBJ2-5, with 13 bases fitting TRBD2. The CDR3 sequence is 18 residues long. CDR1 and CDR2 from the germline V gene are SGHVS and FNYEAQ. V was pared by 3 bases and J by 5 bases, with 12 bases of the junction left unmatched. The CDR3 loop reads CASSLVHMGLAGSETQYF. For the CDR3, the DNA is TGTGCCAGCAGCTTGGTTCACATGGGACTAGCGGGATCGGAGACCCAGTACTTC. Using reference TRBV7-6 and TRBJ2-5 for the parts outside the CDR3, the full variable domain is GAGVSQSPRYKVTKRGQDVALRCDPISGHVSLYWYRQALGQGPEFLTYFNYEAQQDKSGLPNDRFSAERPEGSISTLTIQRTEQRDSAMYRCASSLVHMGLAGSETQYFGPGTRLLVL.

This clonotype showed up many times. V and J are TRBV20-1 and TRBJ2-2, with D hard to call. Germline CDR1 DFQATT, CDR2 SNEGSKA (reference sequence). The CDR3 runs to 11 residues. The V gene lost 2 bases and the J gene lost 7 bases, with 5 bases spanning the gap. CDR3 in amino acids: CSARSGGELFF. The CDR3 region has the DNA TGCAGTGCTAGATCGGGCGGGGAGCTGTTTTTT.

The rearrangement uses TRBV7-9 and TRBJ1-5; D unresolved. Per the germline V gene, CDR1 is SEHNR and CDR2 is FQNEAQ (reference sequence). CDR3 length: 15 amino acids. The V end was cut by 2 bases, the J end by 4 bases, with 12 bases between. CDR3 coding DNA: TGTGCCAGCAGCTTATCGGGCACGCTGAATCAGCCCCAGCATTTT. Amino acid sequence: CASSLSGTLNQPQHF.

The rearrangement uses TRBV3-1 and TRBJ1-6, with a tentative D call TRBD1 (5 bases). The CDR3 spans 13 residues. The germline gives CDR1 LGHDT, CDR2 YNNKEL (reference sequence). Trimming pared 5 bases from V and 7 bases from J, leaving 9 bases between. The CDR3 DNA reads TGTGCCAGCAGCACGGGACGGAATTCACCCCTCCACTTT. Translating it yields CASSTGRNSPLHF.

This chain connects TRBV18 to TRBJ2-7; D unclear. The ends were cut back, 5 bases at V and 4 bases at J, with 18 bases in the middle. Germline values: CDR1 KGHSH, CDR2 LQKENI. The CDR3 contains 15 residues. The DNA of the CDR3 is TGTGCCAGCTCAGCCCCGACGGGTAAGACGTACGAGCAGTACTTC. Residues: CASSAPTGKTYEQYF.

This clonotype was picked up a small number of times. This chain uses TRBV4-2 with TRBJ2-7; possibly TRBD2 for D (6 bases). CDR1 is LGHNA and CDR2 is YNFKEQ in the germline V gene. The CDR3 consists of 15 residues. V was pared by 0 bases and J by 7 bases, with 16 bases between. This CDR3 is CASSQETEAGREQYF. The CDR3 DNA follows: TGTGCCAGCAGCCAAGAAACAGAAGCGGGTCGAGAGCAGTACTTC.

The chain employs TRBV28 and TRBJ1-1; 8 positions agree with TRBD1. The CDR3 contains 14 residues. Per the germline V gene, CDR1 is MDHEN and CDR2 is SYDVKM. The junction had 7 bases not matched to a gene; V was cut back by 6 bases and J by 4 bases. The CDR3: CASRFRGLRTEAFF. The CDR3 nucleotides read TGTGCCAGCAGATTCAGGGGGCTTCGCACTGAAGCTTTCTTT.

The chain uses TRBV9 and TRBJ2-5; D may be TRBD2 (6 bases). Germline V gene sequence: CDR1 SGDLS, CDR2 YYNGEE. The length of the CDR3 is 15 residues. Trimming stripped 0 bases from V and 5 bases from J, with 14 bases between. CDR3 protein: CASSVVEGGGETQYF. In nucleotides, the CDR3 is TGTGCCAGCAGCGTAGTGGAGGGAGGAGGCGAGACCCAGTACTTC.

This clonotype was observed a few times. This chain connects TRBV4-1 to TRBJ2-7; D unresolved. The germline V gene has CDR1 MGHRA and CDR2 YSYEKL. V lost 0 bases and J lost 3, with 12 bases in between. The CDR3 length is 15 residues. The DNA for the CDR3 is TGCGCCAGCAGCCAAGATGTGCAATTGGGCTACGAGCAGTACTTC. Protein product: CASSQDVQLGYEQYF.

This clonotype has a count of ten or more. V usage is TRBV4-1 and J usage is TRBJ1-1, with 8 bases that match TRBD1. Germline V gene lookup returns CDR1 MGHRA and CDR2 YSYEKL. V shed 0 bases, J shed 5 bases, and the junction held 8 bases outside the gene matches. The CDR3 extends over 16 amino acids. This chain's CDR3 is CASSQDRGRVRTEAFF. In nucleotides, the CDR3 is TGCGCCAGCAGCCAAGACAGGGGGCGCGTCAGGACTGAAGCTTTCTTT.

V and J are TRBV15 and TRBJ2-1, with a possible D match to TRBD1 (5 bases). CDR3 length equals 17 residues. Germline values: CDR1 LNHNV, CDR2 YYDKDF (reference sequence). The V and J ends lost 0 bases and 4 bases respectively, with 16 bases between them. The CDR3 DNA sequence: TGTGCCACCAGCAGAGATAGACAGCGCCCACTATACAATGAGCAGTTCTTC. This gives the protein CATSRDRQRPLYNEQFF. The variable domain in full, with the rest retrieved from reference TRBV15 and TRBJ2-1, is DAMVIQNPRYQVTQFGKPVTLSCSQTLNHNVMYWYQQKSSQAPKLLFHYYDKDFNNEADTPDNFQSRRPNTSFCFLDIRSPGLGDTAMYLCATSRDRQRPLYNEQFFGPGTRLTVL.